This T cell receptor beta chain was found in a study of regulatory T cells in long-lasting Graves disease. About the research overall: For a period under 3 months, newly diagnosed Graves' patients had taken antithyroid drugs. Study outcomes and limitations: It was possible that the small sample size reduced accuracy.

For TCR beta, libraries came from iRepertoire HTBI primers and Arm-PCR of CDR3 regions. A single record per CDR3 protein comes from TCRdb applying MiXCR to the multiplex PCR reads. The sample records fewer than 500,000 distinct CDR3 sequences, around 15% being singletons. This clonotype turned up a few times. Its specificity is not known. As for time point: newly diagnosed GD, antithyroid drugs for less than 3 months. Researchers made the TCR library from RNA that was extracted from PBMCs. Germline CDR1 and CDR2: SGHRS and YFSETQ. CDR3 size: 17 residues. Trimming shortened V by 4 bases and J by 3 bases, and 22 bases separated the two germline ends. This sample also belongs to another study, concerning T cells in Graves' hyperthyroidism and ophthalmopathy.

This sequence was found in a man aged 35-49 years with Graves disease. The chain joins TRBV5-1 to TRBJ1-1; D gene ambiguous. The sample consisted of peripheral blood mononuclear cells (PBMCs), taken at new diagnosis, from a patient treated with antithyroid drugs. This CDR3 is CASSRVGHPVPDTEAFF. CDR3 in DNA: TGCGCCAGCAGCCGGGTAGGGCATCCCGTACCGGACACTGAAGCTTTCTTT.